The rows below give T cell receptor beta chains drawn from one sample of a study of cytomegalovirus exposure and HLA in healthy donors. Generated by immunoSEQ multiplex PCR, the TCRdb table keeps only in-frame clones and is missing some. The sample lists approximately 180,000 clones; over 9.5% were seen once. Sample: PBMCs. The receptors were gathered from a man between 50 and 59 years old in good health and CMV-seropositive. The CDR3 runs from the conserved cysteine through the conserved F or W. D genes are given only for firm matches. Not every row has a clone size; where given, it reads once, few, many or a size class.

J gene,D gene,clone size,V gene,CDR3 DNA,CDR3 protein
TRBJ1-5,TRBD1,few,TRBV2,TGTGCCAGCAGTGAAGCTAGACAGGGGGTTAGCAATCAGCCCCAGCATTTT,CASSEARQGVSNQPQHF
TRBJ2-3,NA,few,TRBV4-3,TGCGCCAGCAGCCAAGGGGGCGGCCTCACAGATACGCAGTATTTT,CASSQGGGLTDTQYF
TRBJ2-2,NA,few,TRBV25-1,TGTGCCAGCAGTGAGACGAAGGGGCTTGGCGGGGAGCTGTTTTTT,CASSETKGLGGELFF
TRBJ1-6,TRBD1,NA,TRBV5-1,TGCGCCAGCAGCTTGGGGGACAGGGGTAATTCACCCCTCCACTTT,CASSLGDRGNSPLHF
TRBJ1-1,NA,NA,TRBV6-5,TGTGCCAGCACCCCCCGTCCAGGGAACACTGAAGCTTTCTTT,CASTPRPGNTEAFF
TRBJ2-2,NA,few,TRBV15,TGTGCCACCACTACTGGAGCGAACACCGGGGAGCTGTTTTTT,CATTTGANTGELFF
TRBJ1-1,TRBD1,few,TRBV7-3,TGTGCCAGCAGCTTACAGGGGGGGAACACTGAAGCTTTCTTT,CASSLQGGNTEAFF
TRBJ1-3,NA,NA,TRBV27,TGTGCCAGCAGTTCTAACAGAGGAAACACCATATATTTT,CASSSNRGNTIYF
TRBJ1-1,NA,few,TRBV6-1,TGTGCCAGCCGTTTGGAGTTTCATATGAACACTGAAGCTTTCTTT,CASRLEFHMNTEAFF
TRBJ1-1,NA,few,TRBV19,TGTGCCAGTAGTCCCCCCCAGAACACTGAAGCTTTCTTT,CASSPPQNTEAFF
TRBJ1-1,NA,NA,TRBV7-2,TGTGCCAGCAGCTTAAGGTTACAGGGGAACACTGAAGCTTTCTTT,CASSLRLQGNTEAFF
TRBJ1-1,NA,NA,TRBV6-5,TGTGCCAGCAGTTACTCAATTAACCGGCTCTCCACGGGAGCTTTCTTT,CASSYSINRLSTGAFF
TRBJ1-1,TRBD1,few,TRBV19,TGTGCCAGTAGTATAGATCTGGGCAGGGGGCTTTGGACTGAAGCTTTCTTT,CASSIDLGRGLWTEAFF
TRBJ1-6,NA,few,TRBV20-1,TGCAGTGCTAGAGATGCGCATACCCTCCACTTT,CSARDAHTLHF
TRBJ2-5,TRBD2,NA,TRBV5-4,TGTGCCAGCAGCGGCGAACTAGCGGGGGGAAAAGAGACCCAGTACTTC,CASSGELAGGKETQYF
TRBJ1-2,NA,NA,TRBV27,TGTGCCAGCAGCTTGGCAGGGACTAACTATGGCTACACCTTC,CASSLAGTNYGYTF
TRBJ1-1,NA,few,TRBV7-2,TGTGCCAGCAGCTCCAGGGTCGTGAACACTGAAGCTTTCTTT,CASSSRVVNTEAFF